The sequence of this TCR beta chain was determined in a study of glioma-infiltrating T cells after dendritic cell vaccination. At the level of the study: Monocyte-derived dendritic cells, cultured approximately 7 days with IL-4 and GM-CSF, were pulsed with autologous tumor lysate.

Germline V gene lookup returns CDR1 LNHDA and CDR2 SQIVND (reference sequence). This CDR3 spans 15 amino acids. V lost 6 bases and J 0 bases, leaving 14 bases between the germline ends. The primer mix had 60 V beta and 13 J beta primers. Using immunoSEQ multiplex PCR, the repertoire was profiled, and TCRdb retains in-frame clones only, with some absent. The table lists fewer than 25,000 clones, roughly 78% of them singletons. This sequence joins TRBV19 and TRBJ1-1, with unresolved D. This receptor was identified in a human donor with glioblastoma. Here the sequenced sample was blood, taken before dendritic cell vaccination. The CDR3 DNA follows: TGTGCCAGTAGGAAAACAGCCTCCATGAACACTGAAGCTTTCTTT. Its translation: CASRKTASMNTEAFF. Full variable domain (outside the CDR3, taken from reference TRBV19 and TRBJ1-1): DGGITQSPKYLFRKEGQNVTLSCEQNLNHDAMYWYRQDPGQGLRLIYYSQIVNDFQKGDIAEGYSVSREKKESFPLTVTSAQKNPTAFYLCASRKTASMNTEAFFGQGTRLTVV.